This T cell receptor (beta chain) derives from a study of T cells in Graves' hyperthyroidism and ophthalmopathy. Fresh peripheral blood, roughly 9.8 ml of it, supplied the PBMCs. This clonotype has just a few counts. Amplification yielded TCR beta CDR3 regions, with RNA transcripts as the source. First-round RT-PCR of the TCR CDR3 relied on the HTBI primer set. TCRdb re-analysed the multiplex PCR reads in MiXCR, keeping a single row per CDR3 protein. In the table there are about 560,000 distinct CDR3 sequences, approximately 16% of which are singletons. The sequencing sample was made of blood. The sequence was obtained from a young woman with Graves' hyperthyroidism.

CDR3 nucleotide sequence: TGTGCCAGCAGCCCGAGACTAGCGGGAGAGGTTGAGCAGTTCTTC. As protein: CASSPRLAGEVEQFF. The chain is built from TRBV3-1 and TRBJ2-1; TRBD2 matches at 12 bases. The V and J ends lost 4 bases and 9 bases, in that order; junction bases with no gene match: 7. The germline V gene encodes CDR1 LGHDT and CDR2 YNNKEL (reference sequence). This CDR3 spans 15 amino acids.